Sequencing of this T cell receptor beta chain was carried out in a study of breast tumors, draining lymph nodes, adjacent tissues (dated by TCRdb to 2016 to 2017). Describing the broader study: The study compared TCR beta repertoires across tumor, adjacent nontumor tissue and axillary lymph nodes from breast cancer patients. In human breast cancer, the study set out to assess how tumor, surrounding tissue and draining lymph node repertoires relate to one another and whether T cells might be exchanged between them.

Study-wide findings and limitations: Tumor and nontumor tissue repertoires were found to be significantly more similar in luminal-like than in basal-like breast cancer. The data were judged consistent with most tumor T cells deriving from the lymph node and then expanding within tumor tissue. T-cell repertoire diversity in tumors was found to be lower than in lymph nodes but higher than in nontumor tissue, and preferential V and J gene usage was observed. The conclusion that tumor T cells originate in lymph nodes was framed as consistent with a hypothesis rather than directly demonstrated.

After removal of 2 bases from V and 5 bases from J, the junction retains 6 bases not matched to a gene. Counted from cysteine to phenylalanine, this CDR3 has 14 amino acids. The read is trimmed to its CDR3 DNA, 42 bases read in frame from base 1. Sequences SGHAT (CDR1) and FQNNGV (CDR2) are obtained from the germline V gene. This clonotype appeared many times. What this receptor recognizes is not known. No per-base quality is available; no much larger clone lies one base away. Lymph node samples came from the axillary draining lymph nodes of breast cancer patients. For sequencing, an Illumina HiSeq 2000 was employed. TCR beta chain libraries were generated through multiplex PCR amplification. High-throughput sequencing was used to analyze the amplified TCR beta chain products. The raw public reads went through TCRdb reprocessing: fastp at Q25, MiXCR clone calling, in-frame beta chains kept. Entries that share a CDR3 protein sequence are merged under the most common genes and DNA. This sample is represented by around 230,000 distinct CDR3 sequences; nearly 35% of them were singletons. The ten largest clones represent under 4.5% of the sample.

This chain is built from TRBV11-2 and TRBJ2-7; 7 central nucleotides agree with TRBD1. The clonotype was recovered from a female donor with breast cancer. Some clones in this sample may be carry-over from other donors' samples. The specimen sequenced was axillary lymph node tissue. The nucleotide sequence reads TGTGCCAGCAGCTTATGGACAGGCGGAAACGAGCAGTACTTC. Its translation is CASSLWTGGNEQYF. When the CDR3 is completed using the reference TRBV11-2 and TRBJ2-7 genes on either side, the full variable domain is EAGVAQSPRYKIIEKRQSVAFWCNPISGHATLYWYQQILGQGPKLLIQFQNNGVVDDSQLPKDRFSAERLKGVDSTLKIQPAKLEDSAVYLCASSLWTGGNEQYFGPGTRLTVT.